Here is one TCR beta chain with its context. No antigen is known for it. Profiled with immunoSEQ multiplex PCR; TCRdb holds only in-frame clones, not every one. This table holds 130,000 or so clones, nearly 90% found once. The sample originates from a study of T cell responses to AZD1222 COVID-19 vaccine. Study-level findings and limits: In all cases, repertoires were sampled only after the peak T cell response.

V shed 4 bases, J shed 2 bases, and the junction held 8 bases outside the gene matches. The CDR3 is 16 residues long. Germline V gene data show CDR1 as SGHAT and CDR2 as FQNNGV. This material consisted of peripheral blood, taken 28 days after the second AZD1222 dose. The chain uses TRBV11-2 and TRBJ1-2; 9 bases match TRBD1. The receptor comes from an adult who received the AZD1222 COVID-19 vaccine. This CDR3 reads CASSSARTGANYGYTF. CDR3 nucleotides: TGTGCCAGCAGCTCCGCCCGGACAGGGGCAAACTATGGCTACACCTTC.